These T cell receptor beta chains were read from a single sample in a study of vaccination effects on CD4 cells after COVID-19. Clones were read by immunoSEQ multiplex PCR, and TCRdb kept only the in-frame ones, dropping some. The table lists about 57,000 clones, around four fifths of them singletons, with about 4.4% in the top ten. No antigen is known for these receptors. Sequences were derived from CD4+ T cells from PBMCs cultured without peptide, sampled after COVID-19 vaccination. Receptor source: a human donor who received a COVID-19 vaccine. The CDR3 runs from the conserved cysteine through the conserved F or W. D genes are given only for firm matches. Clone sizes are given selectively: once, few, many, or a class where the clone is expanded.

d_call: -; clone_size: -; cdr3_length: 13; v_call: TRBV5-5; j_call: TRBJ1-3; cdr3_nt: TGTGCCAGCAGCTTGGGAAGGGGAAACACCATATATTTT; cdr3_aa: CASSLGRGNTIYF
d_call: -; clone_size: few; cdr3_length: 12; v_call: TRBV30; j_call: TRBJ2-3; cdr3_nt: TGTGCCTGGAGTCTCTTTACAGATACGCAGTATTTT; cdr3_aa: CAWSLFTDTQYF
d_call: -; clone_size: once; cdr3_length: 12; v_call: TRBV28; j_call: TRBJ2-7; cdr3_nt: TGTGCCAGCAGTTTATTGGCAGGACGGCAGTACTTC; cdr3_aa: CASSLLAGRQYF
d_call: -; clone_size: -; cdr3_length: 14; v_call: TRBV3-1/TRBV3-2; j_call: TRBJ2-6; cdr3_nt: TGTGCCAGCAGCCAGGGTAGTGGGGCCAACGTCCTGACTTTC; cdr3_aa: CASSQGSGANVLTF
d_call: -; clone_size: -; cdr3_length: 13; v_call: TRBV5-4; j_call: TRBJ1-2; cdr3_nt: TGTGCCAGCAGCTTGGACGGCTTCTATGGCTACACCTTC; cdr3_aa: CASSLDGFYGYTF
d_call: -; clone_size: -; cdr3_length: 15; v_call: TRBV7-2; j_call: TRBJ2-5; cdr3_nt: TGTGCCAGCAGCTCGGGGGCCACACTTCAAGAGACCCAGTACTTC; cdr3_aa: CASSSGATLQETQYF
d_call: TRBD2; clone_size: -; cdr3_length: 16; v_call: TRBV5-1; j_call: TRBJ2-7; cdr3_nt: TGCGCCAGCAGCCGGGGACTAGCGGGAGGGCCGGGGGAGCAGTACTTC; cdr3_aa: CASSRGLAGGPGEQYF
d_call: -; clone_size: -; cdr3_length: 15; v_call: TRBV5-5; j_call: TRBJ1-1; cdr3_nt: TGTGCCAGCAGCCCGGTAGGCCAGGGGAACACTGAAGCTTTCTTT; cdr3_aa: CASSPVGQGNTEAFF
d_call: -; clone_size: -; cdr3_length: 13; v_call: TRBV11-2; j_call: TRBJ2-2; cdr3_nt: TGTGCCACCCCCCCAACAGGGACCGGGGAGCTGTTTTTT; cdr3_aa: CATPPTGTGELFF
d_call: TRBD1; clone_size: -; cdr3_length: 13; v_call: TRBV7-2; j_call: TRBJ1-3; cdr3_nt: TGTGCCAGCAGCCGGACAGGGGGGAACACCATATATTTT; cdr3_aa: CASSRTGGNTIYF
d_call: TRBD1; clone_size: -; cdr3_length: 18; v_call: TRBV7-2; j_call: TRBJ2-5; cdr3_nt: TGTGCCAGCAGCTCACGACCCGGGACAGGGGCCTCAGGGGAGACCCAGTACTTC; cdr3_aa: CASSSRPGTGASGETQYF
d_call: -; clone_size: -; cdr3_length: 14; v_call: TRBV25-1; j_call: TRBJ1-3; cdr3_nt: TGTGCCAGCAGCTGGTCTAATTCCGGAAACACCATATATTTT; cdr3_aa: CASSWSNSGNTIYF
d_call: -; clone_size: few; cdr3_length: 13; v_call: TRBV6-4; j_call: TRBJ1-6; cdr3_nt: TGTGCCAGCAGTGTGCGCAGGGGTTCACCCCTCCACTTT; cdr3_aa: CASSVRRGSPLHF
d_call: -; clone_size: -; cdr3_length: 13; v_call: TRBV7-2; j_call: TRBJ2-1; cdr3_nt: TGTGCCAGCAGCTTAGAACGGCTTTCAGAGCAGTTCTTC; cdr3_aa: CASSLERLSEQFF
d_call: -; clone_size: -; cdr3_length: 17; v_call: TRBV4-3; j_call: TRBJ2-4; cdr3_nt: TGCGCCAGCAGCCAAGCCAAACAGGGATTCGGCAAAAACATTCAGTACTTC; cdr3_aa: CASSQAKQGFGKNIQYF
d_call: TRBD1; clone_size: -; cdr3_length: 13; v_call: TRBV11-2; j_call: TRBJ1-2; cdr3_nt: TGTGCCAGCAGCTCACAGGGGGTCTCTGGCTACACCTTC; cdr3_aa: CASSSQGVSGYTF
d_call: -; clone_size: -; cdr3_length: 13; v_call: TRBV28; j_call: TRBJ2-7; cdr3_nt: TGTGCCAGCAGTTTGGGGGGCAAGACAGAGCAGTACTTC; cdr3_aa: CASSLGGKTEQYF
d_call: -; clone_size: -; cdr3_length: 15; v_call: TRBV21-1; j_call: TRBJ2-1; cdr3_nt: TGTGCCAGCAGCAAAGGCGGGAGGGCCGGAGATGAGCAGTTCTTC; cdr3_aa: CASSKGGRAGDEQFF
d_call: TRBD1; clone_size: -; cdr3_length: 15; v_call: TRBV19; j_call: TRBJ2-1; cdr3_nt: TGTGCCAGTAGCCTCGACAGGGGTACGGGAAATGAGCAGTTCTTC; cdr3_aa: CASSLDRGTGNEQFF
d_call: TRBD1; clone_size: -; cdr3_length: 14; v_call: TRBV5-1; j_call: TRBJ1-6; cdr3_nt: TGCGCCAGCAGCCCGCAGGGGGTCGGTTCACCCCTCCACTTT; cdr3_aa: CASSPQGVGSPLHF
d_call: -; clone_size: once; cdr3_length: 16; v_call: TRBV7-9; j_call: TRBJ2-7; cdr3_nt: TGTGCCAGCAGCGCGTATCCAGGACGGTCCTCTGTCGAGCAGTACTTC; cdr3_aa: CASSAYPGRSSVEQYF
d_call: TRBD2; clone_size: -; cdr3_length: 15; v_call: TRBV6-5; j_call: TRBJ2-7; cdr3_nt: TGTGCCAGCAGGACTAGCGGGTACGGAGGGTACGAGCAGTACTTC; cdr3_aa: CASRTSGYGGYEQYF
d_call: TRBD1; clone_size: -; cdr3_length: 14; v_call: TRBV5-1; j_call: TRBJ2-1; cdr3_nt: TGCGCCAGCAGCTTGGGGACAGGGGTGGGTGAGCAGTTCTTC; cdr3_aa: CASSLGTGVGEQFF
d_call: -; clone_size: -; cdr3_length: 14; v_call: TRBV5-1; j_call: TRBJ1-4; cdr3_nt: TGCGCCAGCAGAAAGGACAGCATTAATGAAAAACTGTTTTTT; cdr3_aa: CASRKDSINEKLFF
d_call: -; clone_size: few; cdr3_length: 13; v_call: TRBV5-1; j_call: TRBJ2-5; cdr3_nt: TGCGCCAGCAGCTTTGGGGGCACAGAGACCCAGTACTTC; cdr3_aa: CASSFGGTETQYF
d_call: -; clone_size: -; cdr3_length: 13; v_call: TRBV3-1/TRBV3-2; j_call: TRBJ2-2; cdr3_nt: TGTGCCAGCAGCCAAAGAGGTGTCGCGGTGCTGTTTTTT; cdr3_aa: CASSQRGVAVLFF
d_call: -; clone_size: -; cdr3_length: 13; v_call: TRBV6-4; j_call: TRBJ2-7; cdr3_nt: TGTGCCACCTCGGCGGGAATCGGGTACGAGCAGTACTTC; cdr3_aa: CATSAGIGYEQYF
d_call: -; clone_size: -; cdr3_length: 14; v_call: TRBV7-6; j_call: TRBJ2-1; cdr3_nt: TGTGCCAGCAGCGGGTTTGTGGGGGGAAATGAGCAGTTCTTC; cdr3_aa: CASSGFVGGNEQFF
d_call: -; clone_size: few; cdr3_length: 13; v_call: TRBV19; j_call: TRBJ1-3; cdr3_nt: TGTGCCAGTAGTATTGGTTTTGGAAACACCATATATTTT; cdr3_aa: CASSIGFGNTIYF
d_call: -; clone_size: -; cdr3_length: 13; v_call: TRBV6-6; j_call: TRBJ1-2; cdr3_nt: TGTGCCAGCAGCCCCGGGGGGGCGGGTGGCTACACCTTC; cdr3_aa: CASSPGGAGGYTF
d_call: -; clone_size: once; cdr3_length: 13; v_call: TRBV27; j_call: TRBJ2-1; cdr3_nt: TGTGCCAGCAGTTCCCTAGGGCTGAAACAGCAGTTCTTC; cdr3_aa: CASSSLGLKQQFF
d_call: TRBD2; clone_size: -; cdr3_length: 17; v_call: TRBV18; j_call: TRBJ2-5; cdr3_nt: TGTGCCAGCTCACAAACTTCTCGTAGCGGGGGGAAGGAGACCCAGTACTTC; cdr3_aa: CASSQTSRSGGKETQYF
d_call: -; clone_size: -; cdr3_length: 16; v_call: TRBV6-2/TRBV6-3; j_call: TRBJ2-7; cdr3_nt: TGTGCCAGCAGACCTCCCGGTGGGGGAGCGGTCTACGAGCAGTACTTC; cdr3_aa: CASRPPGGGAVYEQYF
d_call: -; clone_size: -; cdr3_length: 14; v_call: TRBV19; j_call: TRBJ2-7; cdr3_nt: TGTGCCAGTAGTAACGGAGCAGGGTCCAACGAGCAGTACTTC; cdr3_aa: CASSNGAGSNEQYF
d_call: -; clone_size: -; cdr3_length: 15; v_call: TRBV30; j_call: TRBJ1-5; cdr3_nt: TGTGCCTGGAGTGTAGGAGGGCCTTTCAATCAGCCCCAGCATTTT; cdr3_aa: CAWSVGGPFNQPQHF
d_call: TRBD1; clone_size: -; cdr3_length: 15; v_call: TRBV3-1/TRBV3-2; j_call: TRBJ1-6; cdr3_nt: TGTGCCAGCAGCCAGAGGACAGGCAAGAATTCACCCCTCCACTTT; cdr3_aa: CASSQRTGKNSPLHF
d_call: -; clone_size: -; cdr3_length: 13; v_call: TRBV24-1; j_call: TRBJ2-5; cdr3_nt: TGTGCCACTTCGAAAACAGGTGTGGAGACCCAGTACTTC; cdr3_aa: CATSKTGVETQYF
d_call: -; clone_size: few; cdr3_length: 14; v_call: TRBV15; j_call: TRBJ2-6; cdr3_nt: TGTGCCACCAGCTTAGTTTCTGGGGCCAACGTCCTGACTTTC; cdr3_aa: CATSLVSGANVLTF
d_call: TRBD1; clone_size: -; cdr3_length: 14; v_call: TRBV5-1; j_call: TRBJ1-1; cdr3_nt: TGCGCCAGCAGCGCAGCGGGACAGGGCACTGAAGCTTTCTTT; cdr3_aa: CASSAAGQGTEAFF
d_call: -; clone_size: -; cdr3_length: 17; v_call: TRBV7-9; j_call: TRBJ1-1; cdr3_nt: TGTGCCAGCAGCCCATGGGCTGGGTACTTTCGGAACACTGAAGCTTTCTTT; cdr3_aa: CASSPWAGYFRNTEAFF
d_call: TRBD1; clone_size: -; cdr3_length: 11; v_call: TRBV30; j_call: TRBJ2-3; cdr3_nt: TGTGCCTGGACAACAGGGGGGACGCAGTATTTT; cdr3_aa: CAWTTGGTQYF
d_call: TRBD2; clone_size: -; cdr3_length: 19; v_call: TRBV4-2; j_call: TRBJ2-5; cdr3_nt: TGTGCCAGCAGCCAAGAAACCCGGGGGGCGACTAGCGGGAGCCAGACCCAGTACTTC; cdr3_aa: CASSQETRGATSGSQTQYF
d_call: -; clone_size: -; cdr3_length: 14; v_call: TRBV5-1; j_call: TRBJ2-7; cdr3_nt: TGCGCCAGCAGCTTGGGGCAGCGGTCCTACGAGCAGTACTTC; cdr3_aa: CASSLGQRSYEQYF
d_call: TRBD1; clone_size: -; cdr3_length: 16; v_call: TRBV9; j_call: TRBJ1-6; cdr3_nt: TGTGCCAGCAGTCTGAGCCGGGACAGGACGTGTTCACCCCTCCACTTT; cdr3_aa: CASSLSRDRTCSPLHF
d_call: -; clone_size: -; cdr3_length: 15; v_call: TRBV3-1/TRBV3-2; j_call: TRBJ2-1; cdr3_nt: TGTGCCAGCAGCCGCTGGACGACGGGTTACAATGAGCAGTTCTTC; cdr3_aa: CASSRWTTGYNEQFF
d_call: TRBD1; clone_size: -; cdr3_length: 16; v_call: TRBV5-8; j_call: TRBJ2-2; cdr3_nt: TGTGCCAGCAGCTTCCCCCGGGACAGCACGTCCGGGGAGCTGTTTTTT; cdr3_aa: CASSFPRDSTSGELFF
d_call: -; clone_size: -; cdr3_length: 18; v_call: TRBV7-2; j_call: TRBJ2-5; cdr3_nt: TGTGCCAGCAGCTTCGAGGAGGGGATTAGGGTGGCTGAAGAGACCCAGTACTTC; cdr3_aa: CASSFEEGIRVAEETQYF
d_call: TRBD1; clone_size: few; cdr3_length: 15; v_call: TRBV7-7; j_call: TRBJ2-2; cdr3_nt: TGTGCTAGCAGCTCCGGACAGGGGAACACCGGGGAGCTGTTTTTT; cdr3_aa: CASSSGQGNTGELFF
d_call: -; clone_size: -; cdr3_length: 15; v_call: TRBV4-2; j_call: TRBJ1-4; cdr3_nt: TGTGCCAGCAGCCCCCGGTTAAGCCAAACTGAAAAACTGTTTTTT; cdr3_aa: CASSPRLSQTEKLFF
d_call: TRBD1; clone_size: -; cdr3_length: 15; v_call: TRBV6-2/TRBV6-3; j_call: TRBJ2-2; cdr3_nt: TGTGCCAGCAGTATGGGACAGGGGCTGGTCGGGGAGCTGTTTTTT; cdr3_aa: CASSMGQGLVGELFF
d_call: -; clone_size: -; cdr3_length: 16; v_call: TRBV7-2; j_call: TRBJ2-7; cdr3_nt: TGTGCCAGCAGCTTAACGACAGGTTGGTCTCGCTACGAGCAGTACTTC; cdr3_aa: CASSLTTGWSRYEQYF
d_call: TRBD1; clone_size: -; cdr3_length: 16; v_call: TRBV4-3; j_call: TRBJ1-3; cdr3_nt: TGCGCCAGCAGCCAAGCCGGGACAGGGGCCGGAAACACCATATATTTT; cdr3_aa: CASSQAGTGAGNTIYF
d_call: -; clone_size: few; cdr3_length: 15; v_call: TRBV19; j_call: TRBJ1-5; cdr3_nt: TGTGCCAGTAACCGTCAAGGGGTTAGCAATCAGCCCCAGCATTTT; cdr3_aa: CASNRQGVSNQPQHF
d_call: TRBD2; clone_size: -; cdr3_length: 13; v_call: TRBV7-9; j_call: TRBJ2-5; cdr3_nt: TGTGCCGGGGGACTAGCGGGAGAAGAGACCCAGTACTTC; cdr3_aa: CAGGLAGEETQYF
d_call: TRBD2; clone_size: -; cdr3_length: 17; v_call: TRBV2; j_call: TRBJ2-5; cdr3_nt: TGTGCCAGCAGAACACTTAGAGGCGGGGGGGGCGGAGAGACCCAGTACTTC; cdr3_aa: CASRTLRGGGGGETQYF
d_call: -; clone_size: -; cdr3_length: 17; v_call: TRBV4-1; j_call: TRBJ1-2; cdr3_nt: TGCGCCAGCAGCCAAGAACCCACAGGGCTATCTAACTATGGCTACACCTTC; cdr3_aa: CASSQEPTGLSNYGYTF
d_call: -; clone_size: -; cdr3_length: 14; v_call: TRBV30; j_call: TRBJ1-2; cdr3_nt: TGTGCCTGGAGTATTACGGGGCGGAACTATGGCTACACCTTC; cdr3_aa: CAWSITGRNYGYTF